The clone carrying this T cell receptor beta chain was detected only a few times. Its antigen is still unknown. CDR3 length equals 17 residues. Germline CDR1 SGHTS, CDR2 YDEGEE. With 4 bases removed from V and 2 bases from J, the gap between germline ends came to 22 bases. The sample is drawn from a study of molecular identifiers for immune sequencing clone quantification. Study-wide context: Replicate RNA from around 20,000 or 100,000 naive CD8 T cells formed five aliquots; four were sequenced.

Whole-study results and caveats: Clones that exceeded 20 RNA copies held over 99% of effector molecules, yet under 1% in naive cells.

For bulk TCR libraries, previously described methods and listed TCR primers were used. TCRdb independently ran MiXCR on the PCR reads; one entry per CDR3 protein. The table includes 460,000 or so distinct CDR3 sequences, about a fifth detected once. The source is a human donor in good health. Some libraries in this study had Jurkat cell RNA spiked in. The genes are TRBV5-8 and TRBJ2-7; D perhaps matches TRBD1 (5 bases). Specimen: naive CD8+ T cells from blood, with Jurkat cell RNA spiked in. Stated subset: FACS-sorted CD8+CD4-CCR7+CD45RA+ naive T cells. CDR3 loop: CASSPSTVPFGAYEQYF. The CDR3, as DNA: TGTGCCAGCAGCCCCTCGACAGTGCCCTTTGGGGCCTACGAGCAGTACTTC.